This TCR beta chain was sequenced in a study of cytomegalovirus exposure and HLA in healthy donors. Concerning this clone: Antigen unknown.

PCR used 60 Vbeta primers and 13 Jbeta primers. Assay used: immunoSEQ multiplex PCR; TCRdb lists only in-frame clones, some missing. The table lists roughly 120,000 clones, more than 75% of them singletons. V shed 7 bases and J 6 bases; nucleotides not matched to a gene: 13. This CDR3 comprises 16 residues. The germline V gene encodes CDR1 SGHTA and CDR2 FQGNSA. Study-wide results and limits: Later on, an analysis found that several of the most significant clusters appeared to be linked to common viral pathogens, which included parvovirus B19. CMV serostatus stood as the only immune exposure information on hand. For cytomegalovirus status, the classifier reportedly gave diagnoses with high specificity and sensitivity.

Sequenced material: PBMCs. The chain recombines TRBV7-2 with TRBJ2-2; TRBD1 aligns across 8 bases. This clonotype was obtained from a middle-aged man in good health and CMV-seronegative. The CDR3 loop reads CASTTPSSGGAGELFF. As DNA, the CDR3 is TGTGCCAGCACCACCCCAAGTTCAGGGGGCGCCGGGGAGCTGTTTTTT.